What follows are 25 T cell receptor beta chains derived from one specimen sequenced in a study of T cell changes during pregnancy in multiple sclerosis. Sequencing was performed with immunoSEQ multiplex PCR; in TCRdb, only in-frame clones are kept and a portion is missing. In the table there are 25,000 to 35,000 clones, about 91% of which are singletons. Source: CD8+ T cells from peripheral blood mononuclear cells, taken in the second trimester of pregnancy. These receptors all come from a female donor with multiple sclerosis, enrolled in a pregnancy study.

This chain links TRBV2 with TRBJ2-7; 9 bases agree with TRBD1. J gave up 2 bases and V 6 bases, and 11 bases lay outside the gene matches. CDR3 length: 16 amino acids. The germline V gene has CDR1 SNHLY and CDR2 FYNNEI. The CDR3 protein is CASRGDRARGPYEQYF. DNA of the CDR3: TGTGCCAGCAGGGGGGACAGGGCCCGGGGACCCTACGAGCAGTACTTC.

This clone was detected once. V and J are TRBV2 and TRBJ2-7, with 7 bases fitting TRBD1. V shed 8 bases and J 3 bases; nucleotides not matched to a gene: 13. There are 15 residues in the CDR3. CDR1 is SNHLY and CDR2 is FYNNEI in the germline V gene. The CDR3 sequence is CASRVLGTVNYEQYF. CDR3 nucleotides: TGTGCCAGCCGTGTCCTCGGGACAGTGAACTACGAGCAGTACTTC.

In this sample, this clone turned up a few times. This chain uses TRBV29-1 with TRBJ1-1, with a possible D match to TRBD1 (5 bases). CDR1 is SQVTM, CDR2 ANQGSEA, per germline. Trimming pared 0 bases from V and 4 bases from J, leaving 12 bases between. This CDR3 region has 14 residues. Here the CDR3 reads CSVEDLGASTEAFF. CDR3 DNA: TGCAGCGTTGAAGATCTTGGGGCCAGCACTGAAGCTTTCTTT.

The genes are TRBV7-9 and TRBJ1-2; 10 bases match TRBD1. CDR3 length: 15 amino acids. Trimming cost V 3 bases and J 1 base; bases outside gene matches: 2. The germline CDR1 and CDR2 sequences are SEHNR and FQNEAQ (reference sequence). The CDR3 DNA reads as TGTGCCAGCAGCTTGAGGACAGGGGGTAACTATGGCTACACCTTC. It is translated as CASSLRTGGNYGYTF.

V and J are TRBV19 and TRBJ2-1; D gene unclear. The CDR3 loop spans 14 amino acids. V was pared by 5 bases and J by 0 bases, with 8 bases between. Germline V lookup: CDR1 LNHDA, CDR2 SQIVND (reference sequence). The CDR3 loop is CASSLFNSYNEQFF. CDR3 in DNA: TGTGCCAGTAGTCTCTTTAACTCCTACAATGAGCAGTTCTTC.

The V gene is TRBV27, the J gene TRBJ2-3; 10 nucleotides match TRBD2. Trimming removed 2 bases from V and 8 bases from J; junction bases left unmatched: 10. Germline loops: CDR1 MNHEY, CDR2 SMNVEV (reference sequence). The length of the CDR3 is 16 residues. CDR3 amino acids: CASSLRAGGRVGTQYF. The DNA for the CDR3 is TGTGCCAGCAGTTTAAGAGCGGGAGGGCGGGTGGGTACGCAGTATTTT.

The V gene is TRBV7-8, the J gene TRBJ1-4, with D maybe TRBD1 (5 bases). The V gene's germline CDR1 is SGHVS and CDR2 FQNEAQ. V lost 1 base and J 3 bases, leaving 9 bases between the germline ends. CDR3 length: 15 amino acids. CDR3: CASSLDQGANEKLFF. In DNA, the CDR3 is TGTGCCAGCAGCTTAGATCAGGGTGCTAATGAAAAACTGTTTTTT.

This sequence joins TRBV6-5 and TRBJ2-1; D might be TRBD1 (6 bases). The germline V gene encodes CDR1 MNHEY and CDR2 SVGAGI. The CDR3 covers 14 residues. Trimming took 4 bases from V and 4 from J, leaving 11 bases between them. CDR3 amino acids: CASSSGTHYNEQFF. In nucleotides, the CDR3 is TGTGCCAGCAGTTCCGGGACACATTACAATGAGCAGTTCTTC.

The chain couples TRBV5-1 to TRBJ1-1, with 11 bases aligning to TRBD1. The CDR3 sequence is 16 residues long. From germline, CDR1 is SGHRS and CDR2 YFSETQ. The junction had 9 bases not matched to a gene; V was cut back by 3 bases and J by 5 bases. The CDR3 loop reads CASSSRDRGTRTEAFF. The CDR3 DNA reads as TGCGCCAGCAGCTCGCGGGACAGGGGGACGAGGACTGAAGCTTTCTTT.

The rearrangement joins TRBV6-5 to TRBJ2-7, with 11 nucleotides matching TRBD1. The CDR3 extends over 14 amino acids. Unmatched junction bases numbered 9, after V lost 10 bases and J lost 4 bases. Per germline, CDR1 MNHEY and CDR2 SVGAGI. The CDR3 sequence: CATKGQGVSYEQYF. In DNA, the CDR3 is TGTGCCACCAAGGGACAGGGGGTTTCTTACGAGCAGTACTTC.

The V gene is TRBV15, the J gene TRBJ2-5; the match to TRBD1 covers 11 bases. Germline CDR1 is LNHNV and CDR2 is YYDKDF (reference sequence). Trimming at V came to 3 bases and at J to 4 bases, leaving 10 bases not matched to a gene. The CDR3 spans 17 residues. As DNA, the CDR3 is TGTGCCACCAGCAGGGGGGACAGGGGGGGTTCGCGAGAGACCCAGTACTTC. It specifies CATSRGDRGGSRETQYF.

CDR3 region: CASSLISLVYEQYF. The CDR3 DNA is TGTGCCAGCAGCTTGATCTCACTAGTCTACGAGCAGTACTTC. This sequence joins TRBV5-6 and TRBJ2-7, with a tentative D call TRBD2 (5 bases). Trimming stripped 1 base from V and 3 bases from J, with 11 bases between. This CDR3 is built from 14 residues. Germline loops: CDR1 SGHDT, CDR2 YYEEEE.

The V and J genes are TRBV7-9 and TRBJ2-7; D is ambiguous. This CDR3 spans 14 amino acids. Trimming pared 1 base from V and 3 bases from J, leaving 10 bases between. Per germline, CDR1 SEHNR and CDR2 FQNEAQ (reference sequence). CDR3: CASSLEQKHYEQYF. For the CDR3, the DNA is TGTGCCAGCAGCTTAGAACAGAAACACTACGAGCAGTACTTC.

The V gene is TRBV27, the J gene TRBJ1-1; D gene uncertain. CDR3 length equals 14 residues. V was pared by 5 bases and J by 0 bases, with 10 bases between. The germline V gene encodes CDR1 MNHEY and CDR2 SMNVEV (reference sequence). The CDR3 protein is CASSRGRMNTEAFF. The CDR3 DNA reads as TGTGCCAGCAGTAGAGGGCGGATGAACACTGAAGCTTTCTTT.

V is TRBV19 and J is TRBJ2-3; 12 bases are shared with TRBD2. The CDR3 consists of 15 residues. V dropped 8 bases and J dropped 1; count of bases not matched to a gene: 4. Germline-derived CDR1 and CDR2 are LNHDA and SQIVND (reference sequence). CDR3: CASSLAGGRTDTQYF. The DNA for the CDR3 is TGTGCCAGTTCACTAGCGGGAGGCCGCACAGATACGCAGTATTTT.

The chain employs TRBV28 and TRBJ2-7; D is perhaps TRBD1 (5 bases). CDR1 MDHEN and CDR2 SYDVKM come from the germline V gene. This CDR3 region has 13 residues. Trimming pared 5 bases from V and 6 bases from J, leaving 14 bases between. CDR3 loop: CASSLIRASEQYF. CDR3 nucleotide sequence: TGTGCCAGCAGTCTTATCAGGGCATCCGAGCAGTACTTC.

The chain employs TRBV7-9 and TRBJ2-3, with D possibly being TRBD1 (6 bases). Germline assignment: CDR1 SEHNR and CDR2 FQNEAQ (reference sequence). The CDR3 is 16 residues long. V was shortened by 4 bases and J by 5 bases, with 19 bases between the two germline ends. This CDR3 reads CASSWPRQEFKDTQYF. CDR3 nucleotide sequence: TGTGCCAGCAGCTGGCCCCGACAGGAATTTAAAGATACGCAGTATTTT.

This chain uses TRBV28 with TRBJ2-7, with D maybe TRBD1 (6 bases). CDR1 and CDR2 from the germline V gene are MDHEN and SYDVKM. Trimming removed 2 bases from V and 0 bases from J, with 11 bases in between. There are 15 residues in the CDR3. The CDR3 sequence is CASSLRDTSSYEQYF. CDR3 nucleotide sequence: TGTGCCAGCAGTTTAAGGGACACCTCCTCCTACGAGCAGTACTTC.

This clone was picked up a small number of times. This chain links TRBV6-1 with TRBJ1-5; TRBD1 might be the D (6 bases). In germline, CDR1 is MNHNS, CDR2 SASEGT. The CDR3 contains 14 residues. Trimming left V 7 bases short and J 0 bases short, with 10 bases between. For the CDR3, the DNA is TGTGCCAGCAACGACAGGAATAGCAATCAGCCCCAGCATTTT. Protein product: CASNDRNSNQPQHF.

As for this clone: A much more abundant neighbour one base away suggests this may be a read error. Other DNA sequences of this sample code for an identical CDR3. The CDR3 is CSVNSGAYEQYF. The CDR3 DNA follows: TGCAGCGTTAACAGCGGGGCCTACGAGCAGTACTTC. The chain recombines TRBV29-1 with TRBJ2-7; 7 bases fit TRBD2. The CDR3 loop spans 12 amino acids. V trimming: 5 bases; J trimming: 2 bases; junction bases outside the gene matches: 3. CDR1 and CDR2 from the germline V gene are SQVTM and ANQGSEA.

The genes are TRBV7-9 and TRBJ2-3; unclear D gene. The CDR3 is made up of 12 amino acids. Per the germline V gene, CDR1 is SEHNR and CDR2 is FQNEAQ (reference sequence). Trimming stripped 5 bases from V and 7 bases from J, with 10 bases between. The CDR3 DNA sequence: TGTGCCAGCAGCCAAACAGTACATACGCAGTATTTT. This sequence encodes CASSQTVHTQYF.

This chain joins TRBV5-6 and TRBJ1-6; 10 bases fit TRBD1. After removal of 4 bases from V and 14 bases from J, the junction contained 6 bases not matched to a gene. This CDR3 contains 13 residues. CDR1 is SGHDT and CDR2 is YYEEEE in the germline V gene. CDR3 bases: TGTGCCAGCAGCCAATCGACAGGGGGCACCCTCCACTTT. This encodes CASSQSTGGTLHF.

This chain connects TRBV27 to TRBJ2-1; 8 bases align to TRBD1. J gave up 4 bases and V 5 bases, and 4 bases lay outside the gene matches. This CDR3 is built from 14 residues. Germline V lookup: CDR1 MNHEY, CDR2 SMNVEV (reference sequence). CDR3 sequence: CASSLDRGYNEQFF. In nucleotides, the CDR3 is TGTGCCAGCAGTCTCGACAGGGGTTACAATGAGCAGTTCTTC.

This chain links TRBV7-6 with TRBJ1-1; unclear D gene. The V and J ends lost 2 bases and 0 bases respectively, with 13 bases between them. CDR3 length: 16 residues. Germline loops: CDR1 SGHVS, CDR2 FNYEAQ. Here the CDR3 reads CASSLYPGGMNTEAFF. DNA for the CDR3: TGTGCCAGCAGCTTATATCCGGGAGGGATGAACACTGAAGCTTTCTTT.

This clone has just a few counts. CDR3 DNA: TGTGCCAGCAGCCCTTTACCGGAAGAGCGGGAGGGCCCGGATGAGCAGTTCTTC. Protein product: CASSPLPEEREGPDEQFF. The rearrangement joins TRBV7-9 to TRBJ2-1, with TRBD2 identical over 10 bases. This CDR3 comprises 18 residues. CDR1 is SEHNR and CDR2 is FQNEAQ in the germline V gene (reference sequence). V trimming: 5 bases; J trimming: 8 bases; junction bases outside the gene matches: 18.